The 20 T cell receptor beta chains presented below share a single source sample, sequenced in a study of T cells after somatic rescue of genetic block. Profiled with immunoSEQ multiplex PCR; TCRdb holds only in-frame clones, not every one. The repertoire holds 15,000 or so clones, with around three quarters as singletons. Material: peripheral blood mononuclear cells (PBMCs). These receptors all come from a boy between 10 and 17 years old.

The chain couples TRBV9 to TRBJ2-3, with 12 bases fitting TRBD1. The CDR3 runs 18 residues. CDR1 and CDR2 from the germline V gene are SGDLS and YYNGEE. The V segment lost 0 bases and the J segment 2 bases; nucleotides outside the gene matches: 7. For the CDR3, the DNA is TGTGCCAGCAGCGTAGACTCACCGGGACAGGGGGCCACAGATACGCAGTATTTT. This sequence encodes CASSVDSPGQGATDTQYF.

V and J are TRBV19 and TRBJ1-1; no clear D gene. Germline V gives CDR1 LNHDA, CDR2 SQIVND (reference sequence). With 3 bases removed from V and 6 bases from J, the gap between germline ends came to 17 bases. This CDR3 spans 15 amino acids. This CDR3 reads CASSIASRPLPEAFF. CDR3 DNA sequence: TGTGCCAGTAGTATCGCATCCAGGCCTCTACCTGAAGCTTTCTTT.

The V call is TRBV5-1, the J call TRBJ2-1; no definite D call. The V and J ends lost 4 bases and 8 bases respectively, with 10 bases between them. The CDR3 totals 12 residues. Germline V lookup: CDR1 SGHRS, CDR2 YFSETQ. Written as DNA, the CDR3 is TGCGCCAGCAGCCAACCCTGGGATGAGCAGTTCTTC. Amino acids: CASSQPWDEQFF.

This chain connects TRBV13 to TRBJ2-3; D not certain. Germline-derived CDR1 and CDR2 are PRHDT and FYEKMQ (reference sequence). The CDR3 sequence is 13 residues long. Between the trimmed V and J ends, which lost 2 bases and 4 bases, there was a span of 7 bases. The CDR3 here is CASSLRPADTQYF. The CDR3 DNA reads TGTGCCAGCAGCTTAAGGCCCGCAGATACGCAGTATTTT.

The chain recombines TRBV7-6 with TRBJ2-7, with TRBD2 matching over 9 bases. Germline CDR1 is SGHVS and CDR2 is FNYEAQ. The CDR3 has 16 residues. Trimming removed 5 bases from V and 5 bases from J; junction bases left unmatched: 13. CDR3 in DNA: TGTGCCAGCAGCCCCCTCAGCGGGAGGATCGGCGACGAGCAGTACTTC. It codes for CASSPLSGRIGDEQYF. The variable domain in full, completed from reference TRBV7-6 and TRBJ2-7, reads GAGVSQSPRYKVTKRGQDVALRCDPISGHVSLYWYRQALGQGPEFLTYFNYEAQQDKSGLPNDRFSAERPEGSISTLTIQRTEQRDSAMYRCASSPLSGRIGDEQYFGPGTRLTVT.

The V and J genes are TRBV9 and TRBJ2-3, with D possibly TRBD2 on 6 matching bases. V lost 0 bases and J lost 1, with 12 bases in between. The CDR3 has 16 residues. From germline, CDR1 is SGDLS and CDR2 YYNGEE. The CDR3 bases are TGTGCCAGCAGCGTAGCTGGGGGAGGAGGCACAGATACGCAGTATTTT. It specifies CASSVAGGGGTDTQYF. Full variable domain (missing parts from reference TRBV9 and TRBJ2-3): DSGVTQTPKHLITATGQRVTLRCSPRSGDLSVYWYQQSLDQGLQFLIQYYNGEERAKGNILERFSAQQFPDLHSELNLSSLELGDSALYFCASSVAGGGGTDTQYFGPGTRLTVL.

V is TRBV30 and J is TRBJ1-3; D not certain. CDR3 size: 12 residues. CDR1 is GTSNPN, CDR2 SVGIG, per germline (reference sequence). The V end was cut by 0 bases, the J end by 4 bases, with 4 bases between. The CDR3 is CAWSVPGNTIYF. The CDR3 region has the DNA TGTGCCTGGAGTGTACCAGGAAACACCATATATTTT.

The V call is TRBV5-8, the J call TRBJ1-5; TRBD1 matches at 8 bases. V was pared by 4 bases and J by 0 bases, with 18 bases of the junction left unmatched. This CDR3 contains 20 residues. The V gene's germline CDR1 is SGHTS and CDR2 YDEGEE. The CDR3 protein is CASSPPPGTPGGYSNQPQHF. Here the CDR3 DNA reads TGTGCCAGCAGCCCCCCCCCGGGGACTCCAGGGGGCTATAGCAATCAGCCCCAGCATTTT.

The chain links TRBV28 to TRBJ2-1, with D perhaps given as TRBD1 or TRBD2 (5 bases each). The CDR3 is 14 residues long. Germline loops: CDR1 MDHEN, CDR2 SYDVKM. Deletions cut 3 bases from V and 3 bases from J, with 9 bases between. This CDR3 reads CASSFWGYYNEQFF. For the CDR3, the DNA is TGTGCCAGCAGTTTTTGGGGGTACTACAATGAGCAGTTCTTC.

V is TRBV7-8 and J is TRBJ1-4; D gene unclear. Germline V gene data show CDR1 as SGHVS and CDR2 as FQNEAQ. The V gene lost 7 bases and the J gene lost 0 bases, with 12 bases spanning the gap. CDR3 length: 15 amino acids. The CDR3 region has the DNA TGTGCCAGCACCGCACAAATCGCAACTAATGAAAAACTGTTTTTT. Translated: CASTAQIATNEKLFF.

This clone has just a few counts. This rearrangement joins TRBV2 to TRBJ1-5, with 11 bases identical to TRBD1. The trim removed 7 bases at V and 1 base at J, leaving 9 bases unmatched. Germline V gene sequence: CDR1 SNHLY, CDR2 FYNNEI. This CDR3 spans 17 amino acids. CDR3 in amino acids: CASTLGTGGMSNQPQHF. The CDR3 coding sequence is TGTGCCAGCACCTTGGGGACAGGGGGAATGAGCAATCAGCCCCAGCATTTT.

This clone was counted between two and nine times. The rearrangement links TRBV18 to TRBJ1-2, with 7 bases aligning to TRBD1. This CDR3 is built from 14 residues. Germline values: CDR1 KGHSH, CDR2 LQKENI. With 6 bases clipped from V and 3 bases from J, the junction kept 7 bases outside the gene matches. The CDR3 nucleotides read TGTGCCAGCTCCCTTCATACAGGGGACTATGGCTACACCTTC. It is translated as CASSLHTGDYGYTF.

This rearrangement joins TRBV7-3 to TRBJ2-5, with 9 nucleotides matching TRBD1. This CDR3 region has 13 residues. CDR1 and CDR2 from the germline V gene are SGHTA and FQGTGA. V shed 3 bases and J 4 bases; nucleotides not matched to a gene: 0. The CDR3, as DNA: TGTGCCAGCAGCTTGGGACAGGGAGAGACCCAGTACTTC. It codes for CASSLGQGETQYF.

V usage is TRBV11-3 and J usage is TRBJ1-4; 12 nucleotides agree with TRBD1. V lost 5 bases and J lost 2; bases outside the gene matches: 9. There are 18 residues in the CDR3. Per germline, CDR1 SGHNT and CDR2 YENEEA. In DNA form, the CDR3 reads TGTGCCAGCAGCGGGCGGGACAGGGGGCGGGGGACTAATGAAAAACTGTTTTTT. Its protein is CASSGRDRGRGTNEKLFF.

This chain's CDR3 is CASSLSPGGRADTQYF. In DNA, the CDR3 is TGTGCCAGCAGTTTATCTCCAGGGGGGCGGGCAGATACGCAGTATTTT. The V and J genes are TRBV28 and TRBJ2-3; tentatively, D is TRBD1 (7 bases). CDR3 size: 16 residues. With 1 base removed from V and 4 bases from J, the gap between germline ends came to 15 bases. Germline V gene lookup returns CDR1 MDHEN and CDR2 SYDVKM.

This chain joins TRBV6-6 and TRBJ1-3; D gene unclear. This CDR3 comprises 14 residues. The germline V gene has CDR1 MNHNY and CDR2 SVGAGI (reference sequence). Trimming stripped 0 bases from V and 0 bases from J, with 3 bases between. The chain's CDR3 is CASSYSASGNTIYF. Written as DNA, the CDR3 is TGTGCCAGCAGTTACTCGGCCTCTGGAAACACCATATATTTT.

The chain links TRBV6-6 to TRBJ1-1; D is possibly TRBD1 (5 bases). This CDR3 spans 14 amino acids. The ends were cut back, 6 bases at V and 0 bases at J, with 11 bases in the middle. The germline V gene has CDR1 MNHNY and CDR2 SVGAGI (reference sequence). CDR3 DNA: TGTGCCAGCAGGGCGGGGGATGTGAACACTGAAGCTTTCTTT. Protein: CASRAGDVNTEAFF.

The J gene is TRBJ1-4, the V gene TRBV11-2; D remains unclear. CDR3 length: 14 residues. V lost 3 bases and J 4 bases, leaving 9 bases between the germline ends. Germline CDR1 reads SGHAT; CDR2 reads FQNNGV. The CDR3 spells CASSFAGRNEKLFF. CDR3 nucleotide sequence: TGTGCCAGCAGCTTCGCAGGACGTAATGAAAAACTGTTTTTT.

The J gene is TRBJ2-1, the V gene TRBV5-1; D is uncertain. The germline V gene encodes CDR1 SGHRS and CDR2 YFSETQ. The CDR3 extends over 18 amino acids. V lost 0 bases and J 10 bases, leaving 26 bases between the germline ends. The CDR3 coding sequence is TGCGCCAGCAGCTTGGAAGGATTTCGCCGGATGGGTGCGTGGGAGCAGTTCTTC. Its translation is CASSLEGFRRMGAWEQFF.

J is TRBJ2-5 and V is TRBV5-1, with 7 bases aligning to TRBD1. CDR1 is SGHRS and CDR2 is YFSETQ in the germline V gene. V shed 1 base, J shed 2 bases, and the junction held 2 bases outside the gene matches. The CDR3 loop spans 14 amino acids. The chain's CDR3 is CASSLWGQQETQYF. For the CDR3, the DNA is TGCGCCAGCAGCTTGTGGGGACAGCAAGAGACCCAGTACTTC.